Listed below are T cell receptor beta chains from one sample, sequenced in a study of PD-1 blockade in mismatch repair-deficient tumors. Assay used: immunoSEQ multiplex PCR; TCRdb lists only in-frame clones, some missing. The sample lists 100,000 or so clones, 82% occurring once. The sequencing here drew on peripheral blood, taken roughly 35 weeks after starting pembrolizumab. The source is an adult with mismatch repair-deficient cancer. CDR3s leave out the opening cysteine and the closing phenylalanine or tryptophan. Fields, in order: CDR3 protein, clone size, V gene, J gene. Clone size is shown for a subset of rows, as once, few, many or a class of expanded clone.

CDR3: ASSQDPGTLNLYEQY
size: NA
V: TRBV4-1
J: TRBJ2-7

CDR3: ASSWRDERAIRYEQY
size: NA
V: TRBV5-1
J: TRBJ2-7

CDR3: ASSPRTGGDEAF
size: NA
V: TRBV5-6
J: TRBJ1-1

CDR3: ASSLDEKGYQPQH
size: NA
V: TRBV7-9
J: TRBJ1-5

CDR3: ASSESGQAAEKLF
size: NA
V: TRBV6-1
J: TRBJ1-4

CDR3: ASSQFPGPEETQY
size: NA
V: TRBV14
J: TRBJ2-5

CDR3: ASSLQGLNYGYT
size: NA
V: TRBV5-1
J: TRBJ1-2

CDR3: SVEAAASGYNEQF
size: NA
V: TRBV29-1
J: TRBJ2-1

CDR3: ASSYDEGTQY
size: NA
V: TRBV7-9
J: TRBJ2-5

CDR3: ASSTKQGLVGETQY
size: NA
V: TRBV7-9
J: TRBJ2-5

CDR3: ASSRPGTDYGYT
size: NA
V: TRBV4-1
J: TRBJ1-2

CDR3: ASSLARGTAYGYT
size: NA
V: TRBV7-9
J: TRBJ1-2

CDR3: ASSVATRSDNEQF
size: NA
V: TRBV9
J: TRBJ2-1

CDR3: ASSLSSGYSTDTQY
size: NA
V: TRBV5-1
J: TRBJ2-3

CDR3: SVIPGDGHGAEQY
size: NA
V: TRBV29-1
J: TRBJ2-7

CDR3: ASSPGLAGQETQY
size: NA
V: TRBV5-1
J: TRBJ2-5

CDR3: ASSGAGGPSEQF
size: NA
V: TRBV19
J: TRBJ2-1

CDR3: ASSQVSGRSGELF
size: few
V: TRBV4-1
J: TRBJ2-2

CDR3: ASSPISSGGHEQF
size: NA
V: TRBV11-3
J: TRBJ2-1

CDR3: ASSDVGTVYGYT
size: NA
V: TRBV10-2
J: TRBJ1-2

CDR3: ASSRGRGGGNEQF
size: NA
V: TRBV2
J: TRBJ2-1

CDR3: ASSTTGSKGEQY
size: NA
V: TRBV9
J: TRBJ2-7

CDR3: ASSPSGEGGYNEQF
size: NA
V: TRBV5-1
J: TRBJ2-1

CDR3: ASSEDGGGTYEQY
size: NA
V: TRBV9
J: TRBJ2-7

CDR3: ASSYSGGLGQTQY
size: NA
V: TRBV27
J: TRBJ2-5

CDR3: AWRANTEAF
size: NA
V: TRBV30
J: TRBJ1-1

CDR3: ASSLSGSANEQF
size: NA
V: TRBV13
J: TRBJ2-1